The rows below give T cell receptor beta chains drawn from one sample of a study of T cell responses to AZD1222 COVID-19 vaccine. Assay: immunoSEQ multiplex PCR; the TCRdb copy retains only in-frame clones and omits some. The profile covers 95,000 to 130,000 clones, with around 88% appearing a single time and over 7.5% taken by the ten largest. The specimen was peripheral blood, collected on day 0 of AZD1222 vaccination. The receptor source for this set is an adult in good health. Each CDR3 is given with its conserved first and last residue.

CASSLYGRGNEQFF | TRBJ2-1 | TRBV5-5
CASSRQTNYGYTF | TRBJ1-2 | TRBV19
CASSPGSRAGGYGYTF | TRBJ1-2 | TRBV18
CASSFQRDMKNEQFF | TRBJ2-1 | TRBV5-4
CASSLMASGSSDTQYF | TRBJ2-3 | TRBV7-7
CASRPEGSIYEQYF | TRBJ2-7 | TRBV27
CASSVGLASGTDTQYF | TRBJ2-3 | TRBV9
CASSLFMNTEAFF | TRBJ1-1 | TRBV6-5
CATGILSGNTIYF | TRBJ1-3 | TRBV15
CASSLSAAGETQYF | TRBJ2-5 | TRBV5-1
CASSVDAGRGQFF | TRBJ2-1 | TRBV9
CASSLKTADNYGYTF | TRBJ1-2 | TRBV5-4
CTSTPDGETQYF | TRBJ2-5 | TRBV5-4
CASSQRVRGTRDPYEQYF | TRBJ2-7 | TRBV3-1/TRBV3-2
CASSPDEHYEQYF | TRBJ2-7 | TRBV18
CASSQDRGDQPQHF | TRBJ1-5 | TRBV3-1/TRBV3-2
CASSSGRNTEAFF | TRBJ1-1 | TRBV7-3
CASSVGPDSFEQYF | TRBJ2-7 | TRBV5-1
CASSLAGTGAANTEAFF | TRBJ1-1 | TRBV5-5
CASSLGLAGGTYEQYF | TRBJ2-7 | TRBV5-1
CASSLDPGSGNTIYF | TRBJ1-3 | TRBV5-5
CASSGGPTGPQETQYF | TRBJ2-5 | TRBV7-8
CASSRDRAGGANVLTF | TRBJ2-6 | TRBV3-1/TRBV3-2
CASSQGTVSYEQYF | TRBJ2-7 | TRBV4-3
CASSSGTVYEQYF | TRBJ2-7 | TRBV9
CASISGVDEKLFF | TRBJ1-4 | TRBV12-3/TRBV12-4
CASSYSSQLNTEAFF | TRBJ1-1 | TRBV6-7
CASSEAELAGAGELFF | TRBJ2-2 | TRBV25-1
CASSPSETPYGEQFF | TRBJ2-1 | TRBV5-4
CASSYSSNRNSPLHF | TRBJ1-6 | TRBV6-5
CASSYGTGSNTEAFF | TRBJ1-1 | TRBV6-2/TRBV6-3
CASRGGGSRGYTF | TRBJ1-2 | TRBV6-5
CASSRITGAEEKLFF | TRBJ1-4 | TRBV3-1/TRBV3-2
CASRETDANYGYTF | TRBJ1-2 | TRBV2
CASSLGAGATTDTQYF | TRBJ2-3 | TRBV5-1
CASRVTPTTDTQYF | TRBJ2-3 | TRBV5-1
CAWSVLSGGNTEAFF | TRBJ1-1 | TRBV30
CAISDGQGQQPQHF | TRBJ1-5 | TRBV10-3
CATRTSSSGNTIYF | TRBJ1-3 | TRBV7-8
CATSRDLTENTEAFF | TRBJ1-1 | TRBV15
CASSYDTGNEKLFF | TRBJ1-4 | TRBV5-1
CASSPGTTYTGELFF | TRBJ2-2 | TRBV7-3
CASKEGGAGSTEAFF | TRBJ1-1 | TRBV25-1
CATSPGAYGNTIYF | TRBJ1-3 | TRBV15
CASSPVEGHLAGPNTGELFF | TRBJ2-2 | TRBV11-3
CASSRDGLLETQYF | TRBJ2-5 | TRBV6-5
CASSTGTSGSGTGELFF | TRBJ2-2 | TRBV7-3